This T cell receptor (beta chain) is from a study of T cell repertoires in ileal Crohn's disease. Overall study results and limits: High-frequency clones were more common in sorted CD8 than CD4 cells.

Included were adult ileal or ileocolonic Crohn's patients indicated for ileocolonic resection. The protocol was immunoSEQ multiplex PCR, while the TCRdb copy is restricted to in-frame clones and leaves out a portion. The sample records some 5,900 clones, over 75% being singletons. V shed 6 bases, J shed 6 bases, and the junction held 12 bases outside the gene matches. Germline-derived CDR1 and CDR2 are MNHEY and SMNVEV (reference sequence). This CDR3 has 15 residues. A remark on this clone: Its target is not known.

What was sequenced was ileal tissue. The TCR comes from an adult with Crohn's disease. The V gene is TRBV27, the J gene TRBJ1-1, with 8 bases matching TRBD1. In nucleotides, the CDR3 is TGTGCCAGCAGGGCGGCACAGGGGGTGTCCCCTGAAGCTTTCTTT. This codes for CASRAAQGVSPEAFF.